The 19 T cell receptor beta chains below come from one sample, sequenced in a study of blood T cell repertoires in COVID-19. Clones were read by immunoSEQ multiplex PCR, and TCRdb kept only the in-frame ones, dropping some. Among 160,000 or so clones listed, more than 80% were seen once. Sequences were obtained from peripheral blood. The receptors were gathered from a woman in her thirties or forties with acute or convalescent COVID-19.

This clone was seen a handful of times. The chain employs TRBV9 and TRBJ2-1, with TRBD2 matching 9 bases. Trimming took 0 bases from V and 9 from J; bases not matched to a gene: 13. CDR1 and CDR2 from the germline V gene are SGDLS and YYNGEE. The CDR3 totals 17 residues. The CDR3 DNA is TGTGCCAGCAGCGTAGGTCGTGGGGGACTAGCTTTGGGTGAGCAGTTCTTC. Its translation is CASSVGRGGLALGEQFF. Combining the CDR3 with reference TRBV9 and TRBJ2-1 gives the whole variable domain DSGVTQTPKHLITATGQRVTLRCSPRSGDLSVYWYQQSLDQGLQFLIQYYNGEERAKGNILERFSAQQFPDLHSELNLSSLELGDSALYFCASSVGRGGLALGEQFFGPGTRLTVL.

The rearrangement links TRBV7-9 to TRBJ2-3; 8 nucleotides line up with TRBD2. Germline V gene lookup returns CDR1 SEHNR and CDR2 FQNEAQ (reference sequence). The V and J ends lost 10 bases and 1 base, in that order; junction bases with no gene match: 10. The CDR3 spans 15 residues. The CDR3 bases are TGTGCCACCCGGGAGGGTGTGGGGGGCACAGATACGCAGTATTTT. It specifies CATREGVGGTDTQYF.

The V gene is TRBV6-5, the J gene TRBJ1-1; D unclear. V lost 4 bases, J lost 7 bases, and 13 bases lay in between. CDR1 and CDR2 (germline): MNHEY, SVGAGI. The length of the CDR3 is 13 residues. CDR3 sequence (DNA): TGTGCCAGCAGTTTGAATTGGAGGTATGAAGCTTTCTTT. Translated, it gives CASSLNWRYEAFF.

The J gene is TRBJ2-4, the V gene TRBV7-3; tentative D call: TRBD2 (6 bases). This CDR3 spans 15 amino acids. Germline CDR1 SGHTA, CDR2 FQGTGA. V shed 0 bases and J shed 3 bases, with 9 bases lying between them. This CDR3 reads CASSLTGGFKNIQYF. CDR3 nucleotides: TGTGCCAGCAGCTTAACTGGGGGGTTCAAAAACATTCAGTACTTC.

V usage is TRBV27 and J usage is TRBJ1-6; perhaps TRBD1 as D (6 bases). Trimming stripped 6 bases from V and 9 bases from J, with 18 bases between. Germline V gene sequence: CDR1 MNHEY, CDR2 SMNVEV (reference sequence). This CDR3 is 15 amino acids long. CDR3 bases: TGTGCCAGCAGCCCCGGGACACGGGAAATTTCACCCCTCCACTTT. This translates into CASSPGTREISPLHF.

This clone appeared a single time. The V and J genes are TRBV18 and TRBJ2-5; D possibly corresponds to TRBD2 (5 bases). CDR3 length: 14 residues. The germline CDR1 and CDR2 sequences are KGHSH and LQKENI. Trimming cost V 3 bases and J 1 base, with 9 bases left between them. CDR3 bases: TGTGCCAGCTCACCCAACCGGGGCCAAGAGACCCAGTACTTC. Protein product: CASSPNRGQETQYF.

The chain uses TRBV7-2 and TRBJ2-6; D call uncertain. This CDR3 spans 16 amino acids. CDR1 is SGHTA and CDR2 is FQGNSA in the germline V gene. Trimming cost V 3 bases and J 3 bases, with 12 bases left between them. CDR3 DNA sequence: TGTGCCAGCAGCTTCTCGGTATCACTTGGGGCCAACGTCCTGACTTTC. It translates to CASSFSVSLGANVLTF. The full variable domain, rest sourced from reference TRBV7-2 and TRBJ2-6, is GAGVSQSPSNKVTEKGKDVELRCDPISGHTALYWYRQSLGQGLEFLIYFQGNSAPDKSGLPSDRFSAERTGGSVSTLTIQRTQQEDSAVYLCASSFSVSLGANVLTFGAGSRLTVL.

This sequence joins TRBV30 and TRBJ2-2; TRBD2 is a possible D gene (6 bases). The CDR3 length is 17 residues. V shed 4 bases and J shed 4 bases, with 22 bases lying between them. The germline gives CDR1 GTSNPN, CDR2 SVGIG (reference sequence). The CDR3 here is CAWTNAGRGAGTGELFF. CDR3 sequence (DNA): TGTGCCTGGACTAACGCGGGAAGGGGCGCTGGCACCGGGGAGCTGTTTTTT.

DNA for the CDR3: TGTGCCAGCAGTTACTCCGGGACAGGGAAGGAGACCCAGTACTTC. This sequence encodes CASSYSGTGKETQYF. J is TRBJ2-5 and V is TRBV6-6; 9 bases map to TRBD1. V shed 0 bases, J shed 5 bases, and the junction held 4 bases outside the gene matches. CDR1 and CDR2 (germline): MNHNY, SVGAGI (reference sequence). CDR3 size: 15 residues.

The J gene is TRBJ2-2, the V gene TRBV10-1, with a tentative D call TRBD2 (6 bases). Germline lookup yields CDR1 WNHNN and CDR2 SYGVQD (reference sequence). V was shortened by 2 bases and J by 1 base, with 14 bases between the two germline ends. This CDR3 has 17 amino acids. The CDR3 region has the DNA TGCGCCAGCAGTGAGATTGTTTTCGGGGGGAACACCGGGGAGCTGTTTTTT. Its translation: CASSEIVFGGNTGELFF.

The chain carries TRBV21-1 and TRBJ2-5; TRBD1 was called by the table and not checked on the DNA. TRBV21-1 is a pseudogene. CDR3 length equals 12 residues. The CDR3 protein is CASSRRGRVVYF. The CDR3 bases are TGTGCCAGCAGCAGGAGGGGGCGCGTAGTGTACTTC.

CDR3 DNA: TGCGCCAGCAGCCCTAGTAGTACGACCCAAGAGACCCAGTACTTC. This sequence encodes CASSPSSTTQETQYF. V usage is TRBV4-1 and J usage is TRBJ2-5, with D unclear. The V end was cut by 4 bases, the J end by 1 base, with 13 bases between. Germline loops: CDR1 MGHRA, CDR2 YSYEKL. The CDR3 is made up of 15 amino acids.

The CDR3 protein is CASGLAPGTGGVYYEQYF. CDR3 DNA: TGTGCTAGTGGTTTGGCGCCCGGGACAGGGGGCGTCTACTACGAGCAGTACTTC. The chain employs TRBV12-5 and TRBJ2-7, with TRBD1 matching over 12 bases. This CDR3 contains 18 residues. Germline V gives CDR1 LGHNT, CDR2 FRNRAP. With V trimmed by 1 base and J by 3 bases, 10 bases remained unmatched.

The rearrangement joins TRBV3-1 (or the pseudogene TRBV3-2) to TRBJ1-2; 7 nucleotides agree with TRBD1. The germline V gene has CDR1 LGHDT and CDR2 YNNKEL (reference sequence). This CDR3 is 13 amino acids long. V lost 4 bases and J lost 5; bases outside the gene matches: 4. CDR3 DNA sequence: TGTGCCAGCAGCCTACAGGGACAGTATGGCTACACCTTC. As protein: CASSLQGQYGYTF.

The J gene is TRBJ1-2, the V gene TRBV5-1, with TRBD1 identical over 7 bases. CDR3 size: 14 residues. In germline, CDR1 is SGHRS, CDR2 YFSETQ. V was pared by 6 bases and J by 3 bases, with 8 bases of the junction left unmatched. The chain's CDR3 is CASTVDRPDYGYTF. The CDR3 DNA reads as TGCGCCAGCACCGTGGACAGGCCCGACTATGGCTACACCTTC.

This clone was found once. The V call is TRBV11-3, the J call TRBJ2-2; D remains ambiguous. This CDR3 has 15 amino acids. V was trimmed by 2 bases and J by 1 base, leaving 8 bases between them. The germline gives CDR1 SGHNT, CDR2 YENEEA. CDR3 sequence: CASSLRHRNTGELFF. The CDR3 DNA reads TGTGCCAGCAGCTTACGTCACAGGAACACCGGGGAGCTGTTTTTT.

The chain uses TRBV20-1 and TRBJ1-1; a possible D gene is TRBD1 (6 bases). The CDR3 has 11 amino acids. Deletions cut 4 bases from V and 4 bases from J, with 7 bases between. Per the germline V gene, CDR1 is DFQATT and CDR2 is SNEGSKA (reference sequence). CDR3 loop: CSANRATEAFF. Written as DNA, the CDR3 is TGCAGTGCTAACAGGGCCACTGAAGCTTTCTTT.

This chain uses TRBV28 with TRBJ2-4; 11 positions match TRBD1. Trimming took 5 bases from V and 0 from J; bases not matched to a gene: 6. The length of the CDR3 is 17 residues. Germline CDR1 MDHEN, CDR2 SYDVKM. CDR3 region: CASSTGQGALAKNIQYF. The CDR3 DNA follows: TGTGCCAGCAGTACCGGACAGGGGGCCCTAGCCAAAAACATTCAGTACTTC.

The rearrangement joins TRBV30 to TRBJ1-6; 7 bases agree with TRBD1. With 5 bases clipped from V and 0 bases from J, the junction kept 7 bases outside the gene matches. This CDR3 region has 16 residues. Germline lookup yields CDR1 GTSNPN and CDR2 SVGIG (reference sequence). CDR3 nucleotide sequence: TGTGCCTGGGACGCGGACAGGAGCTCCTATAATTCACCCCTCCACTTT. It encodes CAWDADRSSYNSPLHF.